A selection of T cell receptor beta chains follows, all from one sample in a study of T cell clonotyping in hematopoietic cell transplantation. This table comes from immunoSEQ multiplex PCR, and its TCRdb copy is limited to in-frame clones, with some not included. This table has around 4,000 clones, 95% appearing once. The specimen was PBMCs, collected 30 days after allogeneic stem cell transplant. These receptors all come from a male patient between 45 and 59 years old who had an allogeneic stem cell transplant from a related donor, so the T cells may come from the graft donor. Some clones in this sample may be carry-over from other donors' samples. Both conserved end residues are part of each CDR3. The order of the fields is V gene, clone size, J gene, D gene, CDR3 DNA, CDR3 protein. A D gene is named only where the DNA matches it firmly. Where a row states a size, it is once, few, many or the class of an expanded clone; other rows omit it.

>TRBV6-5|NA|TRBJ1-1|TRBD1
TGTGCCAGCAGTTACGACAGGGCTATGAACACTGAAGCTTTCTTT
CASSYDRAMNTEAFF
>TRBV6-4|NA|TRBJ2-3|NA
TGTGCCAGCAGTGACCACGGAGGGTTTAGCACAGATACGCAGTATTTT
CASSDHGGFSTDTQYF
>TRBV28|NA|TRBJ1-5|NA
TGTGCCAGCAGTTTACCAGACTATCAGCCCCAGCATTTT
CASSLPDYQPQHF
>TRBV6-1|NA|TRBJ2-7|NA
TGTGCCAGCAGAGTATACTACGAGCAGTACTTC
CASRVYYEQYF
>TRBV6-5|NA|TRBJ1-2|NA
TGTGCCAGCAGTGAGACCGGGACTGGACTTTTTTTC
CASSETGTGLFF
>TRBV5-1|NA|TRBJ2-2|NA
TGCGCCAGCAGCTTGGCGGCCAGCGTTACCGGGGAGCTGTTTTTT
CASSLAASVTGELFF
>TRBV9|NA|TRBJ1-1|NA
TGTGCCAGCAGCGTAGTGGATTACACTGAAGCTTTCTTT
CASSVVDYTEAFF
>TRBV5-4|once|TRBJ2-5|NA
TGTGCCAGCAGCCTGGGGACCGGAGTTGGGGAGACCCAGTACTTC
CASSLGTGVGETQYF
>TRBV7-8|NA|TRBJ1-2|NA
TGTGCCAGCAGCTTAGGAACGGCGTCTAACTATGGCTACACCTTC
CASSLGTASNYGYTF
>TRBV6-6|NA|TRBJ1-4|NA
TGTGCCAGCAGTTACTTCTGGGGGGATAATGAAAAACTGTTTTTT
CASSYFWGDNEKLFF
>TRBV27|NA|TRBJ2-7|NA
TGTGCCAGCAGCCCGGGGACGGAAAGTGTGAAGTACTTC
CASSPGTESVKYF
>TRBV12-5|NA|TRBJ2-1|NA
TGTGCTAGTGGTCCGGGGGACAGCTCCTACAATGAGCAGTTCTTC
CASGPGDSSYNEQFF
>TRBV6-5|NA|TRBJ1-1|NA
TGTGCCAGCAGTTACGACAGCCTAAGGAACACTGAAGCTTTCTTT
CASSYDSLRNTEAFF
>TRBV5-6|NA|TRBJ2-7|TRBD1
TGTGCCAGCAGCTTGGTGGGACAGGCGAACTACGAGCAGTACTTC
CASSLVGQANYEQYF
>TRBV7-2|NA|TRBJ2-7|TRBD2
TGTGCCAGCAGCTTAGTGGTAATAGCGGGGGCCAAGCACGAGCAGTACTTC
CASSLVVIAGAKHEQYF
>TRBV4-1|NA|TRBJ2-5|NA
TGCGCCAGCAGCCACCCCCGTGGGGAGACCCAGTACTTC
CASSHPRGETQYF
>TRBV6-5|once|TRBJ1-1|TRBD1
TGTGCCAGCAGGGGACGGGACAGGGTCACTGAAGCTTTCTTT
CASRGRDRVTEAFF
>TRBV2|NA|TRBJ2-7|NA
TGTGCCAGCAGTGACGTCGGAGTCGTCGAGCAGTACTTC
CASSDVGVVEQYF
>TRBV9|once|TRBJ1-6|NA
TGTGCCAGCAGCGAAGGACACTTCAGGTCACCCCTCCACTTT
CASSEGHFRSPLHF
>TRBV10-3|NA|TRBJ2-2|TRBD2
TGTGCCATCAGTTCCGGGACTACCTACACCGGGGAGCTGTTTTTT
CAISSGTTYTGELFF
>TRBV7-2|NA|TRBJ1-2|TRBD1
TGTGCCAGCAGCCCCACCCGGACAGGGCTCACCTTC
CASSPTRTGLTF
>TRBV5-4|NA|TRBJ2-3|NA
TGTGCCAGCAGCTTCGGGACCACAGATACGCAGTATTTT
CASSFGTTDTQYF
>TRBV6-5|NA|TRBJ1-2|NA
TGTGCCAGCAGTTGGGGATCGGGCCTCGGAAATGGCTACACCTTC
CASSWGSGLGNGYTF
>TRBV6-1|NA|TRBJ1-5|NA
TGTGCCAGCAGTGGACAGTCCAATCAGCCCCAGCATTTT
CASSGQSNQPQHF
>TRBV27|NA|TRBJ1-5|NA
TGTGCCAGCGGGGGTTCCCAGCCCCAGCATTTT
CASGGSQPQHF
>TRBV5-5|NA|TRBJ1-2|TRBD1
TGTGCCAGCAGCCTCCGGACAGGGCTTAACTATGGCTACACCTTC
CASSLRTGLNYGYTF
>TRBV5-6|once|TRBJ2-4|TRBD1
TGTGCCAGCAGCTTCGCCGGGACAGGCAAAAACATTCAGTACTTC
CASSFAGTGKNIQYF
>TRBV9|NA|TRBJ1-1|NA
TGTGCCAGCAGCGTTGGCCGGCCGAACACTGAAGCTTTCTTT
CASSVGRPNTEAFF
>TRBV19|NA|TRBJ1-4|TRBD1
TGTGCCAGTAGTATTGGACAGGCAACTAATGAAAAACTGTTTTTT
CASSIGQATNEKLFF
>TRBV7-9|NA|TRBJ1-1|NA
TGTGCCAGCAGCCACGAGACCCGGAATGAAGCTTTCTTT
CASSHETRNEAFF
>TRBV28|NA|TRBJ2-7|TRBD1
TGTGCCAGCACAACAAGGACAGGCTACGAGCAGTACTTC
CASTTRTGYEQYF
>TRBV9|NA|TRBJ2-3|TRBD1
TGTGCCAGCACTGCAACAGGGGGCAACGCAGATACGCAGTATTTT
CASTATGGNADTQYF
>TRBV9|NA|TRBJ1-3|NA
TGTGCCAGCAGCGTAGCTGGAGGGTATGGAAACACCATATATTTT
CASSVAGGYGNTIYF
>TRBV9|once|TRBJ1-3|NA
TGTGCCAGCAGCCCCGCATACAGGAGCTCTGGAAACACCATATATTTT
CASSPAYRSSGNTIYF
>TRBV2|NA|TRBJ2-1|TRBD1
TGTGCCAGCAGTGGTTCCAGACAGGGAAAAAATGAGCAGTTCTTC
CASSGSRQGKNEQFF
>TRBV9|once|TRBJ1-6|NA
TGTGCCAGCAGCGCCGCCCGAGGAGGGGACTCACCCCTCCACTTT
CASSAARGGDSPLHF
>TRBV10-3|NA|TRBJ2-3|TRBD2
TGTGCCATCAGACTAGCGGGGTTGGGGACAGATACGCAGTATTTT
CAIRLAGLGTDTQYF
>TRBV11-2|NA|TRBJ1-2|NA
TGTGCCAGCAGCTTAGTAAGGGACCGTGACTATGGCTACACCTTC
CASSLVRDRDYGYTF
>TRBV7-3|NA|TRBJ2-4|NA
TGTGCCAGCAGCCCAGGCAGTTTAACAGGGTTGATGGACATTCAGTACTTC
CASSPGSLTGLMDIQYF
>TRBV10-3|once|TRBJ1-2|NA
TGTGCCATCAGTCCCGAACAGGGTTATGGCTACACCTTC
CAISPEQGYGYTF
>TRBV10-3|NA|TRBJ1-1|NA
TGTGCCATCAGTGAGACAGGAGCTTGGATCTCTGAAGCTTTCTTT
CAISETGAWISEAFF
>TRBV7-9|NA|TRBJ1-3|NA
TGTGCCAGCAGCTTAGCGGGCAAATACTCTGGAAACACCATATATTTT
CASSLAGKYSGNTIYF
>TRBV4-1|NA|TRBJ2-2|NA
TGCGCCAGCAAAATGAAGGGGGACACCGGGGAGCTGTTTTTT
CASKMKGDTGELFF
>TRBV30|NA|TRBJ1-4|NA
TGTGCCTGGAGTCTTGGAGGGGGTGAAAAACTGTTTTTT
CAWSLGGGEKLFF
>TRBV4-1|NA|TRBJ2-7|NA
TGCGCCAGCAGCCAAGACACCTACGAGCAGTACTTC
CASSQDTYEQYF
>TRBV7-9|NA|TRBJ2-2|NA
TGTGCCAGCAGCCTTGTCGCTAGCAGGGGCGGGGAGCTGTTTTTT
CASSLVASRGGELFF
>TRBV5-1|few|TRBJ2-2|NA
TGCGCCAGCAGCTCGGGACGGTCGAACACCGGGGAGCTGTTTTTT
CASSSGRSNTGELFF
>TRBV6-5|once|TRBJ2-7|TRBD1
TGTGCCAGCAGCCCGGACAGGGAAGGCCAGCAGTACTTC
CASSPDREGQQYF
>TRBV14|NA|TRBJ2-2|NA
TGTGCCAGCAGCCAAGTTAAGGGATGGACCGGGGAGCTGTTTTTT
CASSQVKGWTGELFF
>TRBV13|NA|TRBJ1-1|NA
TGTGCCAGCAGCTTACCCCAGGGATCTACTGAAGCTTTCTTT
CASSLPQGSTEAFF